This entry lists 9 T cell receptor beta chains sequenced from one sample in a study of control samples from healthy donors and cancer patients. Sequenced by immunoSEQ multiplex PCR; TCRdb stores in-frame clones only, minus some. Of about 170,000 clones in the sample, 93% were seen once. Sequences were obtained from blood. These receptors were taken from a woman aged 60 to 75 in good health.

This clone has just one count. The chain employs TRBV9 and TRBJ2-5; the match to TRBD2 covers 10 bases. CDR1 is SGDLS and CDR2 is YYNGEE in the germline V gene. The CDR3 is made up of 15 amino acids. Trimming at V came to 0 bases and at J to 3 bases, leaving 2 bases not matched to a gene. The CDR3 loop reads CASSVDTSGEETQYF. CDR3 DNA: TGTGCCAGCAGCGTAGACACTAGCGGGGAAGAGACCCAGTACTTC. The whole variable domain, filled in from reference TRBV9 and TRBJ2-5, reads DSGVTQTPKHLITATGQRVTLRCSPRSGDLSVYWYQQSLDQGLQFLIQYYNGEERAKGNILERFSAQQFPDLHSELNLSSLELGDSALYFCASSVDTSGEETQYFGPGTRLLVL.

This chain connects TRBV7-2 to TRBJ2-3; D call uncertain. Germline V CDR1 and CDR2: SGHTA, FQGNSA. Trimming took off 0 bases at V and 1 base at J, with 5 bases between the two ends. CDR3 length equals 14 residues. Here the CDR3 reads CASSLAWGTDTQYF. The DNA for the CDR3 is TGTGCCAGCAGCTTAGCATGGGGCACAGATACGCAGTATTTT. The full variable domain, its missing parts supplied by reference TRBV7-2 and TRBJ2-3, is GAGVSQSPSNKVTEKGKDVELRCDPISGHTALYWYRQSLGQGLEFLIYFQGNSAPDKSGLPSDRFSAERTGGSVSTLTIQRTQQEDSAVYLCASSLAWGTDTQYFGPGTRLTVL.

This chain joins TRBV10-3 and TRBJ1-2, with TRBD1 matching 10 bases. J gave up 4 bases and V 2 bases, and 4 bases lay outside the gene matches. The CDR3 is made up of 15 amino acids. From germline, CDR1 is ENHRY and CDR2 SYGVKD. The CDR3 reads CAISEGDRGFYGYTF. CDR3 coding DNA: TGTGCCATCAGTGAGGGGGACAGGGGATTCTATGGCTACACCTTC.

V usage is TRBV15 and J usage is TRBJ2-6; D uncertain. CDR3 length: 15 residues. V was trimmed by 5 bases and J by 4 bases, leaving 12 bases between them. Germline V gives CDR1 LNHNV, CDR2 YYDKDF (reference sequence). CDR3 coding DNA: TGTGCCACCAGCGACCGGGCCGGCGGGGCCAACGTCCTGACTTTC. As protein: CATSDRAGGANVLTF.

The DNA for the CDR3 is TGCAGCGTCGAAAAAACAGGGGGAAACACTGAAGCTTTCTTT. Translating gives CSVEKTGGNTEAFF. The chain joins TRBV29-1 to TRBJ1-1; 8 bases are shared with TRBD1. V lost 6 bases and J lost 2; bases outside the gene matches: 8. Looked up from germline, CDR1 is SQVTM and CDR2 is ANQGSEA. This CDR3 has 14 residues.

The chain has TRBV9 and TRBJ1-4; possibly TRBD1 for D (5 bases). Trimming shortened V by 0 bases and J by 6 bases, and 15 bases separated the two germline ends. In germline, CDR1 is SGDLS, CDR2 YYNGEE. The CDR3 consists of 16 residues. CDR3: CASSVDGQGEYEKLFF. As DNA, the CDR3 is TGTGCCAGCAGCGTAGACGGGCAGGGCGAGTATGAAAAACTGTTTTTT. Filled out from reference TRBV9 and TRBJ1-4, the complete variable domain reads DSGVTQTPKHLITATGQRVTLRCSPRSGDLSVYWYQQSLDQGLQFLIQYYNGEERAKGNILERFSAQQFPDLHSELNLSSLELGDSALYFCASSVDGQGEYEKLFFGSGTQLSVL.

V usage is TRBV18 and J usage is TRBJ1-1; 7 bases match TRBD1. Trimming took 3 bases from V and 7 from J; bases not matched to a gene: 8. The germline CDR1 and CDR2 sequences are KGHSH and LQKENI. The CDR3 has 14 residues. DNA for the CDR3: TGTGCCAGCTCACCCTCGTGGGACAGCATTGAAGCTTTCTTT. It translates to CASSPSWDSIEAFF.

This clone was detected only once. J is TRBJ1-5 and V is TRBV2, with TRBD1 matching 7 bases. The trim removed 7 bases at V and 2 bases at J, leaving 8 bases unmatched. Per the germline V gene, CDR1 is SNHLY and CDR2 is FYNNEI. The CDR3 has 15 amino acids. The CDR3 sequence: CASTVNTGGNQPQHF. CDR3 DNA: TGTGCCAGCACTGTTAACACAGGGGGCAATCAGCCCCAGCATTTT.

The rearrangement uses TRBV7-2 and TRBJ2-1, with D possibly matching TRBD2 (6 bases). The germline V gene has CDR1 SGHTA and CDR2 FQGNSA. The CDR3 is 16 residues long. The ends were cut back, 5 bases at V and 0 bases at J, with 14 bases in the middle. CDR3 amino acids: CASSPSGGASYNEQFF. The CDR3 DNA is TGTGCCAGCAGCCCCAGTGGCGGGGCCTCCTACAATGAGCAGTTCTTC.